This TCR beta chain was obtained from a study of blood T cell repertoires in COVID-19 (dated by TCRdb to about 2020). In the study overall: Samples covering the acute and convalescent phases of COVID-19 were provided by collaborators in the United States, Italy and Spain. The prospective study material was composed of cDNA or gDNA derived from T cells, B-cell-depleted T cells, or PBMCs. Subjects who had been exposed to COVID-19, were actively infected with it, or had recovered from it provided the deeply sampled blood TCRbeta repertoires that made up the dataset. The repertoires were made available in a free public database intended to serve as a resource for research on the immune response to SARS-CoV-2. The samples were drawn from the first 160 participants of the ongoing ImmuneRACE study and from some 1,300 subjects provided by 6 global collaborators. Nearly every sample came with metadata listing a de-identified subject ID, COVID-19 status, age in years and sex. Where available, HLA class I and class II types were taken from metadata supplied by the sample provider and were not determined by assay-based typing. Results the study describes overall, beyond this receptor: The amount of clinical and demographic metadata varied by source and participant and was provided uncurated.

The collaborating institutions used their own protocols to collect whole blood in K2EDTA tubes. Collaborator samples were shipped for TCRbeta analysis as frozen whole blood, isolated PBMCs, or DNA extracted from either sample type. As for this clone: This clone's antigen is unknown. Base qualities are missing; no much larger clone stands one base away.

The CDR3 contains 15 residues, cysteine and phenylalanine counted. Of the read, only the CDR3 DNA is kept; its 45 bases are in frame from base 1. The germline ends are 19 bases apart after V is trimmed by 9 bases and J by 4 bases. The germline V gene (reference sequence) supplies CDR1 LNHDA and CDR2 SQIVND. The immunoSEQ Assay, a bias-controlled multiplex PCR, was used to amplify TCRbeta CDR3 regions from genomic DNA. Regarding the original processing steps: The number of nucleated cells in each sample was estimated from the amplification of reference gene primers within the assay. To quantify the absolute abundance of each unique TCRbeta CDR3 rearrangement, sequence reads were collapsed and filtered. For each sample, productive Simpson clonality was calculated by taking the square root of Simpson's diversity index across productive rearrangements. The source is immuneACCESS, and TCRdb retained only in-frame sequences with V and J called. Part of the clones is not carried over; for the studies checked, unresolved V genes explain less than half of this, and the remainder is unexplained. Clonal size and the V and J genes are those of that table, whereas D and trimming came from the DNA. The sample table contains 140,000 or so clones; only one count was recorded for approximately 80% of them. The top ten clonotypes cover 15% to 20% of the sample.

Sample: peripheral blood. The chain was built from TRBV19 and TRBJ1-5, with no confidently assigned D gene. The source of this sequence is a man in his fifties with acute or convalescent COVID-19. Here is the DNA: TGTGCCAGCCAGTCTCTCGTATGGCAGAATCAGCCCCAGCATTTT. This codes for CASQSLVWQNQPQHF. When the CDR3 is completed using the reference TRBV19 and TRBJ1-5 genes on either side, the full variable domain is DGGITQSPKYLFRKEGQNVTLSCEQNLNHDAMYWYRQDPGQGLRLIYYSQIVNDFQKGDIAEGYSVSREKKESFPLTVTSAQKNPTAFYLCASQSLVWQNQPQHFGDGTRLSIL.